This T cell receptor beta chain comes out of a study of shared clonotypes between healthy human individuals. General study results and limits: Sequencing depth was predicted to influence how clonotypes are shared among donors.

This CDR3 comprises 13 residues. CDR1 is SGHRS, CDR2 YFSETQ, per germline. V lost 2 bases and J lost 0, with 5 bases in between. Donation came from healthy HIV-negative adults that had no recent acute infections or vaccinations. Clones were read by immunoSEQ multiplex PCR, and TCRdb kept only the in-frame ones, dropping some. The sample shows about 340,000 clones, around 79% of them seen only once. This clone was found a few times. Antigen specificity is unknown. In the same sample, other DNA sequences code for this CDR3. The sequence was obtained from a man aged 25 to 40 in good health. The V call is TRBV5-1, the J call TRBJ1-1; D ambiguous. The sample taken for sequencing was memory CD4+ T cells sorted from blood. This sample's subset: CD45RA-negative fraction. The DNA for the CDR3 is TGCGCCAGCAGCTTACTAGTGAACACTGAAGCTTTCTTT. This codes for CASSLLVNTEAFF.